The 25 T cell receptor beta chains below come from one sample, sequenced in a study of CD4 T cells in relation to SARS-CoV-2 and coronaviruses. The method was immunoSEQ multiplex PCR; TCRdb's version includes in-frame clones alone and lacks a portion of them. The sample has about 37,000 clones, approximately 77% seen once. These receptors are not linked to any known antigen. The sample was naive CD4+ T cells from PBMCs, cultured in vitro. Subset here: naive CD4+ T cells isolated by negative enrichment. These receptors originate from an adult with COVID-19.

The gene calls are TRBV3-1 (or the pseudogene TRBV3-2) and TRBJ2-3; D is possibly TRBD1 or TRBD2 (5 bases each). CDR1 is LGHDT and CDR2 is YNNKEL in the germline V gene (reference sequence). The CDR3 is 14 amino acids. Trimming cost V 1 base and J 1 base, with 6 bases left between them. The CDR3, as DNA: TGTGCCAGCAGCCAAGTGGGGGGCACAGATACGCAGTATTTT. This encodes CASSQVGGTDTQYF.

The V call is TRBV28, the J call TRBJ2-6; D may be TRBD2 (7 bases). The CDR3 runs 17 residues. Trimming stripped 1 base from V and 2 bases from J, with 12 bases between. The germline V gene encodes CDR1 MDHEN and CDR2 SYDVKM. CDR3 sequence: CASSLLGGAAGANVLTF. In nucleotides, the CDR3 is TGTGCCAGCAGTTTATTGGGGGGGGCGGCTGGGGCCAACGTCCTGACTTTC. The variable domain in full, completed from reference TRBV28 and TRBJ2-6, reads DVKVTQSSRYLVKRTGEKVFLECVQDMDHENMFWYRQDPGLGLRLIYFSYDVKMKEKGDIPEGYSVSREKKERFSLILESASTNQTSMYLCASSLLGGAAGANVLTFGAGSRLTVL.

This rearrangement joins TRBV2 to TRBJ2-1, with TRBD2 matching over 7 bases. This CDR3 has 12 residues. V was pared by 4 bases and J by 7 bases, with 1 base of the junction left unmatched. The germline V gene encodes CDR1 SNHLY and CDR2 FYNNEI. Here the CDR3 DNA reads TGTGCCAGCAGTGGACTAGCTAATGAGCAGTTCTTC. The encoded protein is CASSGLANEQFF. The full variable domain, completed using reference TRBV2 and TRBJ2-1, is EPEVTQTPSHQVTQMGQEVILRCVPISNHLYFYWYRQILGQKVEFLVSFYNNEISEKSEIFDDQFSVERPDGSNFTLKIRSTKLEDSAMYFCASSGLANEQFFGPGTRLTVL.

V and J are TRBV7-9 and TRBJ2-3, with 10 nucleotides matching TRBD2. V gave up 5 bases and J gave up 4 bases; unmatched junction bases: 12. There are 17 residues in the CDR3. Germline V lookup: CDR1 SEHNR, CDR2 FQNEAQ (reference sequence). The DNA for the CDR3 is TGTGCCAGCAGCCCTAGCCTTACTAGCGGGAACTCAGATACGCAGTATTTT. Translating gives CASSPSLTSGNSDTQYF. The full variable domain, rest sourced from reference TRBV7-9 and TRBJ2-3, is DTGVSQNPRHKITKRGQNVTFRCDPISEHNRLYWYRQTLGQGPEFLTYFQNEAQLEKSRLLSDRFSAERPKGSFSTLEIQRTEQGDSAMYLCASSPSLTSGNSDTQYFGPGTRLTVL.

This chain connects TRBV7-8 to TRBJ1-6, with D hard to call. Trimming left V 1 base short and J 0 bases short, with 10 bases between. CDR3 size: 17 residues. Germline V gene sequence: CDR1 SGHVS, CDR2 FQNEAQ. In DNA form, the CDR3 reads TGTGCCAGCAGCTTAGACCTCGGAAGCTCCTATAATTCACCCCTCCACTTT. Amino acids: CASSLDLGSSYNSPLHF.

The rearrangement joins TRBV28 to TRBJ2-2, with 10 bases matching TRBD2. After removal of 4 bases from V and 0 bases from J, the junction contained 5 bases not matched to a gene. The germline V gene encodes CDR1 MDHEN and CDR2 SYDVKM. The CDR3 is made up of 17 amino acids. In DNA, the CDR3 is TGTGCCAGCAGTTCCCAAGGACTAGCGGCGAACACCGGGGAGCTGTTTTTT. This codes for CASSSQGLAANTGELFF.

V and J are TRBV7-2 and TRBJ2-7, with D unresolved. The CDR3 has 10 amino acids. Trimming removed 6 bases at V and 4 bases at J, with 4 bases between. Germline V gene lookup returns CDR1 SGHTA and CDR2 FQGNSA. The CDR3 sequence: CASSGYEQYF. The CDR3 DNA reads TGTGCCAGCAGTGGATACGAGCAGTACTTC. The full variable domain, completed using reference TRBV7-2 and TRBJ2-7, is GAGVSQSPSNKVTEKGKDVELRCDPISGHTALYWYRQSLGQGLEFLIYFQGNSAPDKSGLPSDRFSAERTGGSVSTLTIQRTQQEDSAVYLCASSGYEQYFGPGTRLTVT.

This chain connects TRBV6-5 to TRBJ1-1; 7 positions agree with TRBD1. The V segment lost 8 bases and the J segment 10 bases; nucleotides outside the gene matches: 19. This CDR3 has 15 residues. The V gene's germline CDR1 is MNHEY and CDR2 SVGAGI. This CDR3 is CASSQPPGQIPRAFF. The CDR3 bases are TGTGCCAGCTCTCAGCCCCCGGGACAGATCCCGAGAGCTTTCTTT.

This chain links TRBV9 with TRBJ2-3; weak D call: TRBD1 (5 bases). Germline V gives CDR1 SGDLS, CDR2 YYNGEE. V was pared by 4 bases and J by 2 bases, with 17 bases between. This CDR3 spans 16 amino acids. The CDR3: CASSTSTDKYTDTQYF. CDR3 in DNA: TGTGCCAGCAGCACCTCGACAGACAAATACACAGATACGCAGTATTTT.

The V and J genes are TRBV7-3 and TRBJ2-3, with 11 bases aligning to TRBD2. The germline V gene encodes CDR1 SGHTA and CDR2 FQGTGA. V lost 4 bases, J lost 0 bases, and 3 bases stayed unmatched. The CDR3 sequence is 16 residues long. Here the CDR3 reads CASSSRTSGSTDTQYF. Here the CDR3 DNA reads TGTGCCAGCAGCTCCAGGACTAGCGGGAGCACAGATACGCAGTATTTT.

The rearrangement links TRBV25-1 to TRBJ2-1, with 12 bases aligning to TRBD2. The junction had 5 bases not matched to a gene; V was cut back by 7 bases and J by 7 bases. The CDR3 length is 14 residues. Germline V gene data show CDR1 as MGHDK and CDR2 as SYGVNS. The CDR3 here is CASNRLAGGNEQFF. The DNA for the CDR3 is TGTGCCAGCAACAGGCTAGCGGGGGGGAATGAGCAGTTCTTC.

This rearrangement joins TRBV10-1 to TRBJ2-3; tentatively, D is TRBD1 or TRBD2 (5 bases each). The CDR3 has 13 residues. In germline, CDR1 is WNHNN, CDR2 SYGVQD (reference sequence). Trimming left V 10 bases short and J 4 bases short, with 15 bases between. CDR3 coding DNA: TGCGCCACAATGAGGGGATCAGCAGATACGCAGTATTTT. Amino acids: CATMRGSADTQYF.

The chain combines TRBV5-1 with TRBJ2-5; 10 bases map to TRBD2. The germline V gene encodes CDR1 SGHRS and CDR2 YFSETQ. Trimming cost V 2 bases and J 3 bases; bases outside gene matches: 1. The CDR3 consists of 14 residues. The CDR3 sequence: CASSFTSGKETQYF. Here the CDR3 DNA reads TGCGCCAGCAGCTTTACTAGCGGGAAAGAGACCCAGTACTTC.

V gene TRBV7-3 combines with J gene TRBJ1-6; TRBD1 might be the D (6 bases). The CDR3 length is 14 residues. Trimming removed 5 bases from V and 6 bases from J, with 11 bases in between. CDR1 SGHTA and CDR2 FQGTGA come from the germline V gene. The CDR3 here is CASSRGVPNSPLHF. The CDR3, as DNA: TGTGCCAGCAGCAGGGGGGTTCCTAATTCACCCCTCCACTTT.

This sequence joins TRBV21-1 and TRBJ1-5. TRBV21-1 represents a pseudogene. The CDR3 has 16 residues. The CDR3 region is CASSKLVTVFDQPQHF. In DNA form, the CDR3 reads TGTGCCAGCAGCAAACTCGTGACCGTGTTCGATCAGCCCCAGCATTTT.

The J gene is TRBJ2-1, the V gene TRBV6-2 or TRBV6-3; D may correspond to TRBD1 or TRBD2 (5 bases each). The V gene lost 1 base and the J gene lost 8 bases, with 18 bases spanning the gap. The germline gives CDR1 MNHEY, CDR2 SVGEGT. The CDR3 covers 16 residues. The CDR3 sequence is CASSYLQATLRDEQFF. CDR3 coding DNA: TGTGCCAGCAGTTACTTACAGGCCACCCTGAGGGATGAGCAGTTCTTC.

This chain joins TRBV24-1 and TRBJ2-1, with TRBD2 as a possible D gene (6 bases). This CDR3 has 15 amino acids. The germline V and J ends were trimmed by 0 bases and 2 bases, with 7 bases remaining between them. Germline CDR1 KGHDR, CDR2 SFDVKD. This CDR3 is CATSDLGGTYNEQFF. As DNA, the CDR3 is TGTGCCACCAGTGATTTGGGCGGGACCTACAATGAGCAGTTCTTC.

The chain couples TRBV24-1 to TRBJ2-1; 9 positions match TRBD1. After removal of 7 bases from V and 8 bases from J, the junction contained 17 bases not matched to a gene. The CDR3 consists of 17 residues. Germline V gene data show CDR1 as KGHDR and CDR2 as SFDVKD. In DNA form, the CDR3 reads TGTGCCACCAGCCCTAGCTCGGGGACAGGGTTTACATATGAGCAGTTCTTC. Protein: CATSPSSGTGFTYEQFF.

The V gene is TRBV5-1, the J gene TRBJ2-2; 13 nucleotides agree with TRBD2. Germline CDR1 is SGHRS and CDR2 is YFSETQ. V was pared by 3 bases and J by 7 bases, with 6 bases of the junction left unmatched. The CDR3 is 16 residues long. As DNA, the CDR3 is TGCGCCAGCAGCTCACTAGCGGGAGGGCCTGTCGGGGAGCTGTTTTTT. This encodes CASSSLAGGPVGELFF.

This sequence joins TRBV30 and TRBJ1-4; D remains unclear. Germline V gene sequence: CDR1 GTSNPN, CDR2 SVGIG (reference sequence). The CDR3 runs 13 residues. With 1 base removed from V and 0 bases from J, the gap between germline ends came to 3 bases. The CDR3 DNA follows: TGTGCCTGGAGTGCTGCAACTAATGAAAAACTGTTTTTT. It specifies CAWSAATNEKLFF.

This chain links TRBV5-1 with TRBJ2-1; 9 bases fit TRBD2. CDR1 and CDR2 (germline): SGHRS, YFSETQ. CDR3 length: 14 residues. Trimming at V came to 3 bases and at J to 7 bases, leaving 5 bases not matched to a gene. DNA for the CDR3: TGCGCCAGCAGCTCCTGGACTAGCGAGAATGAGCAGTTCTTC. Amino acids: CASSSWTSENEQFF.

This clone was picked up a small number of times. V usage is TRBV2 and J usage is TRBJ1-1; D call uncertain. Trimming took off 7 bases at V and 2 bases at J, with 11 bases between the two ends. The germline CDR1 and CDR2 sequences are SNHLY and FYNNEI. CDR3 size: 13 residues. This chain's CDR3 is CASTQTGNTEAFF. As DNA, the CDR3 is TGTGCCAGCACTCAGACGGGAAACACTGAAGCTTTCTTT.

The J gene is TRBJ1-1, the V gene TRBV29-1, with 7 bases lining up with TRBD1. The CDR3 loop spans 11 amino acids. The V segment lost 3 bases and the J segment 10 bases; nucleotides outside the gene matches: 5. The germline V gene has CDR1 SQVTM and CDR2 ANQGSEA. CDR3 sequence: CSVERRGTAFF. DNA of the CDR3: TGCAGCGTTGAGCGCAGGGGGACAGCTTTCTTT.

V gene TRBV15 combines with J gene TRBJ2-5, with D unclear. This CDR3 is built from 14 residues. The V end was cut by 1 base, the J end by 0 bases, with 6 bases between. CDR1 is LNHNV, CDR2 YYDKDF, per germline (reference sequence). Here the CDR3 DNA reads TGTGCCACCAGCAGAGGACGGAACCAAGAGACCCAGTACTTC. As protein: CATSRGRNQETQYF.

This chain links TRBV19 with TRBJ2-2; the match to TRBD1 covers 7 bases. V trimming: 5 bases; J trimming: 7 bases; junction bases outside the gene matches: 10. The CDR3 covers 15 residues. Looked up from germline, CDR1 is LNHDA and CDR2 is SQIVND (reference sequence). DNA of the CDR3: TGTGCCAGTAGTCTCGGGACAGTGTCCGGCGGGGAGCTGTTTTTT. It yields the protein CASSLGTVSGGELFF.